The 24 T cell receptor beta chains below were found in one sample sequenced in a study of CD8 T cells in ankylosing spondylitis. TCRdb re-analysed the 5' RACE reads in MiXCR, keeping a single row per CDR3 protein. This table holds roughly 180,000 distinct CDR3 sequences, around 13% found once. The sample taken for sequencing was blood, either unsorted or a sorted T cell fraction (not recorded which). The source of these receptors is a male donor with ankylosing spondylitis or in good health (not recorded which).

This clonotype was seen ten or more times. The CDR3: CASSEAGGYNEQFF. The CDR3 DNA is TGTGCCAGCAGTGAAGCAGGGGGCTACAATGAGCAGTTCTTC. The chain combines TRBV6-1 with TRBJ2-1, with a possible D match to TRBD1 (6 bases). Germline values: CDR1 MNHNS, CDR2 SASEGT. V lost 0 bases and J 3 bases, leaving 6 bases between the germline ends. CDR3 length equals 14 residues.

This clonotype was counted a few times. This rearrangement joins TRBV19 to TRBJ1-1; D perhaps matches TRBD1 (5 bases). V was cut by 3 bases and J by 10 bases, with 9 bases left in between. The CDR3 loop spans 11 amino acids. The germline V gene has CDR1 LNHDA and CDR2 SQIVND (reference sequence). CDR3 coding DNA: TGTGCCAGTAGTATTCTAGGGGCAGCTTTCTTT. Amino acids: CASSILGAAFF.

This clonotype showed up just a few times. The chain is built from TRBV12-3 or TRBV12-4 and TRBJ2-3, with 10 bases fitting TRBD2. V was clipped by 10 bases and J by 5 bases; unmatched bases: 15. The CDR3 has 16 amino acids. The CDR3 protein is CATSGPLAGEQDTQYF. The DNA of the CDR3 is TGTGCCACCTCAGGCCCCCTAGCGGGAGAACAAGATACGCAGTATTTT.

Only a few counts were recorded for this clonotype. The chain carries TRBV3-1 and TRBJ2-1, with 9 nucleotides matching TRBD2. Germline CDR1 and CDR2: LGHDT and YNNKEL (reference sequence). With 4 bases clipped from V and 15 bases from J, the junction kept 13 bases outside the gene matches. CDR3 size: 14 residues. This CDR3 reads CASSPFRAGGGGFF. The DNA for the CDR3 is TGTGCCAGCAGCCCTTTTAGGGCGGGGGGGGGAGGGTTCTTC.

The chain combines TRBV5-1 with TRBJ2-7; 10 bases map to TRBD2. This CDR3 spans 17 amino acids. Losses at the gene ends were 0 bases for V and 9 bases for J; bases not matched to a gene: 15. The germline gives CDR1 SGHRS, CDR2 YFSETQ. CDR3 protein: CASSLVSAGGPASGQYF. DNA of the CDR3: TGCGCCAGCAGCTTGGTGTCAGCGGGAGGGCCGGCCAGCGGGCAGTACTTC.

This clonotype has only a few counts. The V and J genes are TRBV7-9 and TRBJ2-7; D uncertain. V shed 5 bases and J shed 2 bases, with 7 bases lying between them. The CDR3 runs 12 residues. The germline V gene has CDR1 SEHNR and CDR2 FQNEAQ (reference sequence). As DNA, the CDR3 is TGTGCCAGCAGCGCGGATCCCTACGAGCAGTACTTC. Its translation: CASSADPYEQYF. Full variable domain (outside the CDR3, taken from reference TRBV7-9 and TRBJ2-7): DTGVSQNPRHKITKRGQNVTFRCDPISEHNRLYWYRQTLGQGPEFLTYFQNEAQLEKSRLLSDRFSAERPKGSFSTLEIQRTEQGDSAMYLCASSADPYEQYFGPGTRLTVT.

The J gene is TRBJ2-1, the V gene TRBV21-1; TRBD2, the table's D call, lacks a check against the DNA. TRBV21-1 is a pseudogene segment. The CDR3 spans 16 residues. CDR3 nucleotide sequence: TGTGCCAGCAAACTCAGGGGACTAGCGGGAGGGCATGAGCAGTTCTTC. This sequence encodes CASKLRGLAGGHEQFF.

The table lists this clonotype with a few counts. V is TRBV5-1 and J is TRBJ2-1; D is ambiguous. The CDR3 covers 16 residues. Trimming left V 0 bases short and J 3 bases short, with 13 bases between. The germline CDR1 and CDR2 sequences are SGHRS and YFSETQ. In DNA form, the CDR3 reads TGCGCCAGCAGCTTGGAGGAAGCAGGTTTCTACAATGAGCAGTTCTTC. Amino acid sequence: CASSLEEAGFYNEQFF.

This clonotype was observed a few times. The rearrangement links TRBV29-1 to TRBJ1-1, with 9 bases aligning to TRBD1. The CDR3 runs to 14 residues. Trimming removed 3 bases from V and 1 base from J; junction bases left unmatched: 3. Germline values: CDR1 SQVTM, CDR2 ANQGSEA. The CDR3 reads CSVEGQGGNTEAFF. CDR3 bases: TGCAGCGTTGAGGGACAGGGTGGGAACACTGAAGCTTTCTTT.

This clonotype was observed a handful of times. CDR3 in DNA: TGCGCCAGCAGCCAAGAGAAGGGGGCGCGTAATGAAGCTTTCTTT. The encoded protein is CASSQEKGARNEAFF. The chain recombines TRBV4-1 with TRBJ1-1, with TRBD1 identical over 7 bases. Germline lookup yields CDR1 MGHRA and CDR2 YSYEKL. Germline trimming cut 0 bases from V and 7 bases from J; bases unmatched to any gene: 8. This CDR3 is 15 amino acids long.

This clonotype was seen more than once but under ten times. DNA for the CDR3: TGTGCCAGCAGCGACGGACAGGGGGGTTGCTCCTACGAGCAGTACTTC. This translates into CASSDGQGGCSYEQYF. The V and J genes are TRBV7-9 and TRBJ2-7, with 10 nucleotides matching TRBD1. Germline values: CDR1 SEHNR, CDR2 FQNEAQ (reference sequence). The CDR3 is 16 amino acids. With 5 bases clipped from V and 0 bases from J, the junction kept 7 bases outside the gene matches. The full variable domain, with the rest looked up from reference TRBV7-9 and TRBJ2-7, is DTGVSQNPRHKITKRGQNVTFRCDPISEHNRLYWYRQTLGQGPEFLTYFQNEAQLEKSRLLSDRFSAERPKGSFSTLEIQRTEQGDSAMYLCASSDGQGGCSYEQYFGPGTRLTVT.

This chain connects TRBV5-1 to TRBJ2-7; no definite D call. In germline, CDR1 is SGHRS, CDR2 YFSETQ. Trimming took 6 bases from V and 5 from J, leaving 15 bases between them. CDR3 length: 13 amino acids. The CDR3 region is CASNPNRANEQYF. For the CDR3, the DNA is TGCGCCAGCAACCCGAACCGGGCGAACGAGCAGTACTTC.

J is TRBJ2-7 and V is TRBV7-6, with D tentatively TRBD2 (5 bases). Germline values: CDR1 SGHVS, CDR2 FNYEAQ. The CDR3 length is 14 residues. The V and J ends lost 5 bases and 1 base respectively, with 12 bases between them. CDR3 in amino acids: CASSPEDGSYEQYF. The CDR3 DNA reads as TGTGCCAGCAGCCCGGAGGACGGATCCTACGAGCAGTACTTC.

This clonotype was seen ten or more times. The chain uses TRBV3-1 and TRBJ2-7; D is ambiguous. The CDR3 loop spans 12 amino acids. CDR1 and CDR2 (germline): LGHDT, YNNKEL (reference sequence). V shed 0 bases and J shed 6 bases, with 6 bases lying between them. CDR3 coding DNA: TGTGCCAGCAGCCAAGAGTTGGGCGAGCAGTACTTC. The encoded protein is CASSQELGEQYF.

This clonotype was seen ten or more times. V and J are TRBV10-3 and TRBJ2-7; 7 bases are a match to TRBD1. V lost 6 bases and J lost 2; bases outside the gene matches: 4. From germline, CDR1 is ENHRY and CDR2 SYGVKD. The CDR3 runs 13 residues. CDR3 protein: CAIRGTEAYEQYF. CDR3 DNA: TGTGCCATCAGAGGGACAGAGGCCTACGAGCAGTACTTC.

This clonotype was picked up a small number of times. The chain uses TRBV3-1 and TRBJ2-7, with D tentatively TRBD2 (6 bases). V lost 2 bases and J lost 5, with 16 bases in between. The CDR3 is 15 residues long. Germline V gives CDR1 LGHDT, CDR2 YNNKEL (reference sequence). The CDR3 here is CASSQLAGRLDEQYF. The CDR3 region has the DNA TGTGCCAGCAGCCAATTAGCCGGGAGATTGGACGAGCAGTACTTC.

J is TRBJ2-3 and V is TRBV12-3 or TRBV12-4; TRBD2 agrees at 7 bases. J gave up 6 bases and V 8 bases, and 2 bases lay outside the gene matches. The CDR3 loop spans 11 amino acids. The CDR3 region has the DNA TGTGCCAGCCTGGGGGGGGATACGCAGTATTTT. Amino acids: CASLGGDTQYF.

The chain recombines TRBV5-1 with TRBJ2-6, with 7 bases matching TRBD1. This CDR3 is built from 18 residues. Germline lookup yields CDR1 SGHRS and CDR2 YFSETQ. J lost 1 base, V lost 4 bases, and 11 bases had no gene match. CDR3 amino acids: CASSTTDRDESGANVLTF. The CDR3 DNA reads TGCGCCAGCAGCACCACTGACAGGGACGAATCTGGGGCCAACGTCCTGACTTTC.

To note about this clonotype: The junction and the germline gene differ at one end; a read error may be behind it. V usage is TRBV3-1 and J usage is TRBJ2-3; TRBD2 might be the D (5 bases). The CDR3 totals 12 residues. Looked up from germline, CDR1 is LGHDT and CDR2 is YNNKEL (reference sequence). This CDR3 is CASSKESGTQYF. The CDR3 nucleotides read TGTGCCAGCAGCAAAGAAAGCGGTACGCAGTATTTT.

This sequence joins TRBV5-4 and TRBJ2-7; 12 bases are a match to TRBD1. The V gene end was trimmed by 3 bases and the J gene end by 4 bases; junction bases not matched to a gene: 5. The CDR3 spans 15 residues. Germline V lookup: CDR1 SGHNT, CDR2 YYREEE (reference sequence). CDR3 DNA: TGTGCCAGCAGCTCCGGGACAGGGGGCGGGTACGAGCAGTACTTC. Residues: CASSSGTGGGYEQYF.

CDR3 sequence: CASSYSSGTYEQYF. The CDR3 nucleotides are TGTGCCAGCAGTTACTCGTCTGGAACCTACGAGCAGTACTTC. The rearrangement links TRBV6-5 to TRBJ2-7; no clear D gene. Germline V gene lookup returns CDR1 MNHEY and CDR2 SVGAGI. The CDR3 covers 14 residues. The ends were cut back, 0 bases at V and 2 bases at J, with 8 bases in the middle.

This clonotype was seen repeatedly, ten times or more. This chain links TRBV12-3 or TRBV12-4 with TRBJ1-1; a weak D match, TRBD1 (5 bases). This CDR3 spans 12 amino acids. Trimming stripped 7 bases from V and 5 bases from J, with 11 bases between. Here the CDR3 reads CASTLGGTEAFF. The DNA of the CDR3 is TGTGCCAGCACTCTGGGGGGGACTGAAGCTTTCTTT.

In DNA, the CDR3 is TGTGCCAGCAGCTTTGGGGTGGGGGGTGGAACTGAAGCTTTCTTT. Residues: CASSFGVGGGTEAFF. V usage is TRBV7-8 and J usage is TRBJ1-1; weak D call: TRBD1 (5 bases). Germline CDR1 SGHVS, CDR2 FQNEAQ. The CDR3 spans 15 residues. Trimming left V 3 bases short and J 5 bases short, with 16 bases between.

The J gene is TRBJ1-1, the V gene TRBV12-3 or TRBV12-4, with a possible D match to TRBD1 (5 bases). This CDR3 has 13 amino acids. Trimming stripped 3 bases from V and 4 bases from J, with 9 bases between. CDR3 coding DNA: TGTGCCAGCAGTTTTGGGGCAGGCACTGAAGCTTTCTTT. This gives the protein CASSFGAGTEAFF.